The sample holds many counts of the clone carrying this T cell receptor (beta chain). The germline V gene has CDR1 MNHEY and CDR2 SMNVEV (reference sequence). There are 12 residues in the CDR3. Germline trimming cut 2 bases from V and 10 bases from J; bases unmatched to any gene: 2. The data belong to a study of T-cell reconstitution after alpha-beta-depleted transplantation in children. Unique molecular identifiers were used in preparing the TCRbeta library. TCRdb re-called the PCR reads with MiXCR, one entry per CDR3 protein. The data contain 500,000 or so distinct CDR3 sequences, over 25% of them seen just once; the ten biggest clones take up around 2.4%.

V and J are TRBV27 and TRBJ2-1, with 7 bases aligning to TRBD2. The material sequenced was PBMCs from the stem cell graft donor, taken from the stem cell graft. The source is a human donor who donated a stem cell graft to a child with aplastic anemia. The CDR3 loop reads CASSLQGGEQFF. CDR3 nucleotides: TGTGCCAGCAGTTTACAGGGAGGGGAGCAGTTCTTC.